The 3 T cell receptor beta chains presented below share a single source sample, sequenced in a study of T cell responses to AZD1222 COVID-19 vaccine. TCRdb's copy holds only in-frame clones and misses some; the assay was immunoSEQ multiplex PCR. Of 46,000 or so clones in the sample, approximately 80% were seen once. This material consisted of peripheral blood, taken on day 0 of AZD1222 vaccination. Source of these receptors: an adult in good health.

The V and J genes are TRBV6-5 and TRBJ2-7; D call uncertain. The CDR3 length is 12 residues. Germline V gene lookup returns CDR1 MNHEY and CDR2 SVGAGI. Trimming took off 5 bases at V and 0 bases at J, with 5 bases between the two ends. The CDR3 here is CASSPPSYEQYF. CDR3 in DNA: TGTGCCAGCAGTCCACCCTCCTACGAGCAGTACTTC.

This chain joins TRBV4-1 and TRBJ2-3, with D uncertain. There are 14 residues in the CDR3. Germline V gene data show CDR1 as MGHRA and CDR2 as YSYEKL. Trimming took 4 bases from V and 4 from J, leaving 12 bases between them. CDR3 protein: CASSPPGGPDTQYF. CDR3 in DNA: TGCGCCAGCAGCCCACCTGGTGGTCCAGATACGCAGTATTTT.

The chain recombines TRBV5-4 with TRBJ1-1; D is undetermined. Germline V gene sequence: CDR1 SGHNT, CDR2 YYREEE (reference sequence). V was shortened by 2 bases and J by 2 bases, with 7 bases between the two germline ends. The CDR3 totals 13 residues. The CDR3: CASSFKFNTEAFF. CDR3 bases: TGTGCCAGCAGCTTCAAATTTAACACTGAAGCTTTCTTT.